This TCR beta chain was recorded in a study of beta chain features in type 1 diabetes. V was trimmed by 2 bases and J by 5 bases, leaving 7 bases between them. CDR1 and CDR2 (germline): MNHNS, SASEGT. This CDR3 has 13 amino acids. This clone was picked up a small number of times. Its matching antigen is unknown. Overall study results and limits: Within each of all four CD4+ subsets, Type 1 diabetes patients had TCRB CDR3s that were moderately but significantly shorter.

Reverse transcribing all isolated RNA meant expressed TCRB transcripts were sequenced. Sequencing was performed with immunoSEQ multiplex PCR; in TCRdb, only in-frame clones are kept and a portion is missing. The table includes 390,000 or so clones, approximately 14% detected once. The source of this sequence is a man aged 30 to 39 in good health. Source material: naive CD4+ T cells from blood. The V and J genes are TRBV6-1 and TRBJ1-5, with D unclear. For the CDR3, the DNA is TGTGCCAGCAGTGAAACGGGATATCAGCCCCAGCATTTT. This gives the protein CASSETGYQPQHF.